Below, 22 T cell receptor beta chains from the same sample are listed, as sequenced in a study of Ad26.COV2.S vaccination and SARS-CoV-2 variants. Using immunoSEQ multiplex PCR, the repertoire was profiled, and TCRdb retains in-frame clones only, with some absent. This table has some 190,000 clones, approximately 88% appearing once. The source was peripheral blood, collected after recovery from COVID-19. The receptors shown here come from a human donor who had recovered from COVID-19.

The chain employs TRBV12-5 and TRBJ1-5; D is uncertain. Trimming cost V 5 bases and J 7 bases, with 21 bases left between them. Germline V gene sequence: CDR1 LGHNT, CDR2 FRNRAP. The CDR3 consists of 16 residues. The CDR3 sequence is CASGLSGLGSGQPQHF. In DNA, the CDR3 is TGTGCTAGTGGTCTGTCGGGTTTGGGTTCGGGGCAGCCCCAGCATTTT.

The sample holds a few counts of this clone. The J gene is TRBJ2-1, the V gene TRBV27; D uncertain. Trimming removed 5 bases from V and 1 base from J, with 15 bases in between. The germline V gene encodes CDR1 MNHEY and CDR2 SMNVEV (reference sequence). The CDR3 covers 16 residues. CDR3 sequence: CASSPWKAASYNEQFF. The CDR3 bases are TGTGCCAGCAGTCCCTGGAAGGCAGCGTCCTACAATGAGCAGTTCTTC.

The J gene is TRBJ1-2, the V gene TRBV5-1, with a possible D match to TRBD1 (6 bases). The CDR3 length is 17 residues. V was shortened by 4 bases and J by 1 base, with 20 bases between the two germline ends. Germline assignment: CDR1 SGHRS and CDR2 YFSETQ. Here the CDR3 DNA reads TGCGCCAGCAGCCTGGGACATCAAATGTGGGGTAACTATGGCTACACCTTC. Amino acid sequence: CASSLGHQMWGNYGYTF.

The V call is TRBV30, the J call TRBJ1-2, with D tentatively TRBD1 (5 bases). Trimming removed 0 bases at V and 8 bases at J, with 19 bases between. Per the germline V gene, CDR1 is GTSNPN and CDR2 is SVGIG (reference sequence). The CDR3 is made up of 15 amino acids. CDR3 coding DNA: TGTGCCTGGAGTGTCCCGCTTTTGAGGGGAGGCGGCTACACCTTC. The encoded protein is CAWSVPLLRGGGYTF.

This chain connects TRBV7-5 to TRBJ2-1. TRBV7-5 has pseudogene status. This CDR3 has 10 amino acids. DNA for the CDR3: TGTGCCAGAATTGCCGATGAGCAGTTCTTC. It codes for CARIADEQFF.

A few counts support this clone. This sequence joins TRBV9 and TRBJ1-6; TRBD1 matches at 7 bases. This CDR3 is built from 15 residues. In germline, CDR1 is SGDLS, CDR2 YYNGEE. V trimming: 4 bases; J trimming: 5 bases; junction bases outside the gene matches: 6. CDR3 sequence reads: CASSPEGQNNSPLHF. The CDR3 nucleotides read TGTGCCAGCAGCCCCGAGGGACAGAATAATTCACCCCTCCACTTT.

The rearrangement joins TRBV19 to TRBJ1-1, with 8 positions matching TRBD1. The CDR3 loop spans 14 amino acids. Per germline, CDR1 LNHDA and CDR2 SQIVND (reference sequence). The junction had 5 bases not matched to a gene; V was cut back by 6 bases and J by 2 bases. CDR3 bases: TGTGCCAGTAGCAGGGACAGGATCAACACTGAAGCTTTCTTT. It translates to CASSRDRINTEAFF.

The chain employs TRBV5-1 and TRBJ2-3, with a weak D call TRBD2 (6 bases). From germline, CDR1 is SGHRS and CDR2 YFSETQ. There are 13 residues in the CDR3. V was shortened by 4 bases and J by 6 bases, with 12 bases between the two germline ends. The CDR3 DNA follows: TGCGCCAGCAGCCTGGCTGGAGGGGATACGCAGTATTTT. Protein product: CASSLAGGDTQYF. Full variable domain (outside the CDR3, taken from reference TRBV5-1 and TRBJ2-3): KAGVTQTPRYLIKTRGQQVTLSCSPISGHRSVSWYQQTPGQGLQFLFEYFSETQRNKGNFPGRFSGRQFSNSRSEMNVSTLELGDSALYLCASSLAGGDTQYFGPGTRLTVL.

The V and J genes are TRBV7-9 and TRBJ2-1; D might be TRBD2 (6 bases). V shed 3 bases and J shed 10 bases, with 10 bases lying between them. This CDR3 spans 12 amino acids. The germline V gene encodes CDR1 SEHNR and CDR2 FQNEAQ (reference sequence). CDR3 protein: CASSFGGGEQFF. DNA of the CDR3: TGTGCCAGCAGCTTTGGGGGAGGAGAGCAGTTCTTC. The whole variable domain, filled in from reference TRBV7-9 and TRBJ2-1, reads DTGVSQNPRHKITKRGQNVTFRCDPISEHNRLYWYRQTLGQGPEFLTYFQNEAQLEKSRLLSDRFSAERPKGSFSTLEIQRTEQGDSAMYLCASSFGGGEQFFGPGTRLTVL.

The chain links TRBV4-2 to TRBJ2-5; 11 positions match TRBD2. Per the germline V gene, CDR1 is LGHNA and CDR2 is YNFKEQ. The CDR3 runs to 18 residues. Losses at the gene ends were 0 bases for V and 5 bases for J; bases not matched to a gene: 11. The CDR3 DNA follows: TGTGCCAGCAGCCAAGAGGGGGTAGCGGGAGGGGGTGTGGAGACCCAGTACTTC. Translation gives CASSQEGVAGGGVETQYF.

The sample holds one count of this clone. The chain carries TRBV14 and TRBJ1-2; possible D gene TRBD1, 6 bases. Germline V lookup: CDR1 SGHDN, CDR2 FVKESK. The CDR3 sequence is 16 residues long. V shed 4 bases and J shed 0 bases, with 15 bases lying between them. The CDR3 here is CASSPFLGATNYGYTF. DNA for the CDR3: TGTGCCAGCAGCCCCTTTTTGGGGGCAACTAACTATGGCTACACCTTC.

V and J are TRBV18 and TRBJ1-3, with no clear D. This CDR3 has 17 amino acids. The germline gives CDR1 KGHSH, CDR2 LQKENI. Trimming cost V 0 bases and J 0 bases, with 12 bases left between them. As DNA, the CDR3 is TGTGCCAGCTCACCACCTAATAGACACCACTCTGGAAACACCATATATTTT. Its translation: CASSPPNRHHSGNTIYF. Based on the CDR3 plus reference TRBV18 and TRBJ1-3, the full variable domain is NAGVMQNPRHLVRRRGQEARLRCSPMKGHSHVYWYRQLPEEGLKFMVYLQKENIIDESGMPKERFSAEFPKEGPSILRIQQVVRGDSAAYFCASSPPNRHHSGNTIYFGEGSWLTVV.

V usage is TRBV7-9 and J usage is TRBJ2-1, with 9 bases identical to TRBD2. This CDR3 spans 17 amino acids. Per germline, CDR1 SEHNR and CDR2 FQNEAQ (reference sequence). V lost 5 bases, J lost 7 bases, and 15 bases stayed unmatched. Here the CDR3 DNA reads TGTGCCAGCAGCCCCCGTCTAGGTAGCGGGAGCGGAAATGAGCAGTTCTTC. Protein product: CASSPRLGSGSGNEQFF.

This rearrangement joins TRBV6-5 to TRBJ2-1; D not resolved. Germline CDR1 is MNHEY and CDR2 is SVGAGI. The CDR3 runs to 13 residues. The germline V and J ends were trimmed by 8 bases and 3 bases, with 11 bases remaining between them. The CDR3 is CASGLDHYNEQFF. The CDR3 coding sequence is TGTGCCAGCGGGTTGGACCACTACAATGAGCAGTTCTTC.

V is TRBV15 and J is TRBJ1-1; D uncertain. V lost 3 bases and J 3 bases, leaving 17 bases between the germline ends. In germline, CDR1 is LNHNV, CDR2 YYDKDF (reference sequence). The CDR3 extends over 16 amino acids. CDR3 nucleotide sequence: TGTGCCACCAGCAGTCCCCGGGAGGTGGAGTACACTGAAGCTTTCTTT. Translation gives CATSSPREVEYTEAFF.

The CDR3 protein is CASSIGTEAFF. The CDR3 DNA reads TGTGCCAGTAGTATCGGTACTGAAGCTTTCTTT. V usage is TRBV19 and J usage is TRBJ1-1; D remains unclear. The CDR3 runs to 11 residues. Germline V lookup: CDR1 LNHDA, CDR2 SQIVND (reference sequence). Trimming took 3 bases from V and 5 from J, leaving 4 bases between them.

V is TRBV5-1 and J is TRBJ1-5; 11 nucleotides line up with TRBD1. Germline V gene sequence: CDR1 SGHRS, CDR2 YFSETQ. The CDR3 spans 16 residues. The V gene end was trimmed by 0 bases and the J gene end by 4 bases; junction bases not matched to a gene: 3. The CDR3 protein is CASSLGTGGRNQPQHF. The CDR3 DNA reads TGCGCCAGCAGCTTGGGGACAGGGGGCCGGAATCAGCCCCAGCATTTT.

This chain uses TRBV7-3 with TRBJ2-3; no clear D gene. There are 14 residues in the CDR3. The germline gives CDR1 SGHTA, CDR2 FQGTGA. Trimming stripped 5 bases from V and 1 base from J, with 10 bases between. The DNA of the CDR3 is TGTGCCAGCAGCCCCTACACCGGCACAGATACGCAGTATTTT. Residues: CASSPYTGTDTQYF.

This clone has only one observation. This rearrangement joins TRBV2 to TRBJ2-4, with 10 bases lining up with TRBD2. This CDR3 spans 17 amino acids. CDR1 is SNHLY and CDR2 is FYNNEI in the germline V gene. The trim removed 1 base at V and 0 bases at J, leaving 3 bases unmatched. CDR3 residues: CASSEVSSGGAKNIQYF. CDR3 in DNA: TGTGCCAGCAGTGAAGTCTCTAGCGGGGGAGCCAAAAACATTCAGTACTTC.

This chain connects TRBV28 to TRBJ1-1; possibly TRBD1 for D (6 bases). V gave up 1 base and J gave up 0 bases, with 12 bases separating them. In germline, CDR1 is MDHEN, CDR2 SYDVKM. This CDR3 contains 16 residues. The CDR3 nucleotides are TGTGCCAGCAGTTTATCACAGGGAGGCATGAACACTGAAGCTTTCTTT. Amino acids: CASSLSQGGMNTEAFF.

The genes are TRBV19 and TRBJ2-5, with 10 bases lining up with TRBD1. The V and J ends lost 3 bases and 2 bases, in that order; junction bases with no gene match: 6. The CDR3 length is 16 residues. Germline CDR1 LNHDA, CDR2 SQIVND (reference sequence). CDR3 sequence: CASSIGADRGQETQYF. In nucleotides, the CDR3 is TGTGCCAGTAGTATTGGGGCGGACAGGGGGCAAGAGACCCAGTACTTC.

The count of this clone is one. The chain uses TRBV28 and TRBJ2-5, with D perhaps TRBD2 (5 bases). Germline loops: CDR1 MDHEN, CDR2 SYDVKM. The CDR3 runs 13 residues. Deletions cut 3 bases from V and 5 bases from J, with 10 bases between. The CDR3 loop reads CASSFLGGETQYF. The CDR3 nucleotides are TGTGCCAGCAGTTTCTTGGGCGGGGAGACCCAGTACTTC. Based on the CDR3 plus reference TRBV28 and TRBJ2-5, the full variable domain is DVKVTQSSRYLVKRTGEKVFLECVQDMDHENMFWYRQDPGLGLRLIYFSYDVKMKEKGDIPEGYSVSREKKERFSLILESASTNQTSMYLCASSFLGGETQYFGPGTRLLVL.